This T cell receptor beta chain was identified during a study of human versus mouse CDR3 diversity and MHC coevolution. Study-wide results and limits: On average, humans showed more CDR3 deletions and insertions than mice.

In regard to this clone: The antigen remains undetermined.

TCRdb's table, derived via immunoSEQ multiplex PCR, lists solely in-frame clones and lacks some. The table includes tens of thousands of clones, 80% to 95% detected once. J gave up 2 bases and V 3 bases, and 14 bases lay outside the gene matches. Germline lookup yields CDR1 SGDLS and CDR2 YYNGEE. This CDR3 is built from 18 residues. Sequencing input: naive CD4+ T cells from blood. The subset was: CD45RO-negative CD62L-positive naive CD4 T cells. The V call is TRBV9, the J call TRBJ2-7, with 10 positions matching TRBD2. The receptor's source is a person aged 30 to 70 in good health. CDR3 amino acids: CASSASGGVLPGAYEQYF. The CDR3 region has the DNA TGTGCCAGCAGCGCGAGCGGGGGGGTACTTCCTGGAGCCTACGAGCAGTACTTC.